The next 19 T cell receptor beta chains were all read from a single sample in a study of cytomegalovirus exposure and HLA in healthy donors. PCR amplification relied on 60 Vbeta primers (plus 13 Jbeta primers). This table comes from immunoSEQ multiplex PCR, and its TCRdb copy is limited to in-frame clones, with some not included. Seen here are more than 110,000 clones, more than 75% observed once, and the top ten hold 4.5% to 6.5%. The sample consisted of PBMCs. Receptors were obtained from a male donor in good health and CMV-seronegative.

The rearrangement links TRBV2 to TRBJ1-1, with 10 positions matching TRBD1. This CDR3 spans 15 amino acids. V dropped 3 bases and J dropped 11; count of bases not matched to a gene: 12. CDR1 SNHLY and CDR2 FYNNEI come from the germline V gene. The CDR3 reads CASSDYGGQGSSAFF. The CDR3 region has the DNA TGTGCCAGCAGTGATTATGGGGGACAGGGGTCCTCGGCTTTCTTT. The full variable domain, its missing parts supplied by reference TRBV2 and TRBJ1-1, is EPEVTQTPSHQVTQMGQEVILRCVPISNHLYFYWYRQILGQKVEFLVSFYNNEISEKSEIFDDQFSVERPDGSNFTLKIRSTKLEDSAMYFCASSDYGGQGSSAFFGQGTRLTVV.

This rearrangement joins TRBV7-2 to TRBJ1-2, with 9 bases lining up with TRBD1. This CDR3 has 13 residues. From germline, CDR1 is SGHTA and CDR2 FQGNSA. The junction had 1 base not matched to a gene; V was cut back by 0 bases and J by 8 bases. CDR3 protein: CASSLADRGGYTF. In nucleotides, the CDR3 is TGTGCCAGCAGCTTAGCGGACAGGGGAGGCTACACCTTC.

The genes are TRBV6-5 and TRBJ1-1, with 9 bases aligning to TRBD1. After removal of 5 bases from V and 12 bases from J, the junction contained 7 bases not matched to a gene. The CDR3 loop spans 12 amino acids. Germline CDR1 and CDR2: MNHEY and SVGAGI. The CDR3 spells CASSTDRGRTFF. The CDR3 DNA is TGTGCCAGCAGTACGGACAGGGGTAGAACTTTCTTT.

CDR3 region: CASTSGQGKTQYF. The CDR3 DNA follows: TGTGCCAGCACTTCCGGACAGGGAAAGACCCAGTACTTC. The chain employs TRBV11-2 and TRBJ2-5; 8 bases are shared with TRBD1. The germline V gene encodes CDR1 SGHAT and CDR2 FQNNGV. This CDR3 has 13 residues. V gave up 7 bases and J gave up 6 bases; unmatched junction bases: 7.

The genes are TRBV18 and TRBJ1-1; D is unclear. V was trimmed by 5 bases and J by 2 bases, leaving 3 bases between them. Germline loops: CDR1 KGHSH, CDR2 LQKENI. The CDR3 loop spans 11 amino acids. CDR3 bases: TGTGCCAGCTCAACTAACACTGAAGCTTTCTTT. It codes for CASSTNTEAFF.

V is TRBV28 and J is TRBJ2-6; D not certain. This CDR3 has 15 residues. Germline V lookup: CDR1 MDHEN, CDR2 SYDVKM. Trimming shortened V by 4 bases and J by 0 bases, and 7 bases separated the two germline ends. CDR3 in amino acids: CASSSHSSGANVLTF. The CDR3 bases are TGTGCCAGCAGTTCCCACTCCTCTGGGGCCAACGTCCTGACTTTC.

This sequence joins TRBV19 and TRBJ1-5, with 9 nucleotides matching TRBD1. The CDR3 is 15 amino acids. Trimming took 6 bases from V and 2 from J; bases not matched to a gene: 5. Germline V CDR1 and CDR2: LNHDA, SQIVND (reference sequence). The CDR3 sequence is CASRGQGRGNQPQHF. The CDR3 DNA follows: TGTGCCAGTAGGGGACAGGGTCGCGGCAATCAGCCCCAGCATTTT.

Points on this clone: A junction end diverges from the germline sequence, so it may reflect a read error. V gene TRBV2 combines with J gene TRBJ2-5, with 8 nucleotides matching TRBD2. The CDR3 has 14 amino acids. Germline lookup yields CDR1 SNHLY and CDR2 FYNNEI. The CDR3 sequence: CASTETSGQETQYF. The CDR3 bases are TGTGCCAGCACTGAAACTAGCGGACAAGAGACCCAGTACTTC.

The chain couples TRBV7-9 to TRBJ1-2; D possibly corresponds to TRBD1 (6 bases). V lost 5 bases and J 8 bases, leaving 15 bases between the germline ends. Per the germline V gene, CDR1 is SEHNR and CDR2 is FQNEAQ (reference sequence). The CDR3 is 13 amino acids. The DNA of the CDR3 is TGTGCCAGCAGCCCTAGGGGGTTAGACGGCTACACCTTC. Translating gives CASSPRGLDGYTF.

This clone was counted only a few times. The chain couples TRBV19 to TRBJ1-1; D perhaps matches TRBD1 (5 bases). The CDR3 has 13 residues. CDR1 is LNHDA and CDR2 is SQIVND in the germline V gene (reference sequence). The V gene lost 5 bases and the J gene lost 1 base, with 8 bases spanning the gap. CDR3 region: CASSQTANTEAFF. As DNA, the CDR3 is TGTGCCAGTAGTCAGACAGCGAACACTGAAGCTTTCTTT. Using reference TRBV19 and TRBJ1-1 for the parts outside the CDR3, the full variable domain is DGGITQSPKYLFRKEGQNVTLSCEQNLNHDAMYWYRQDPGQGLRLIYYSQIVNDFQKGDIAEGYSVSREKKESFPLTVTSAQKNPTAFYLCASSQTANTEAFFGQGTRLTVV.

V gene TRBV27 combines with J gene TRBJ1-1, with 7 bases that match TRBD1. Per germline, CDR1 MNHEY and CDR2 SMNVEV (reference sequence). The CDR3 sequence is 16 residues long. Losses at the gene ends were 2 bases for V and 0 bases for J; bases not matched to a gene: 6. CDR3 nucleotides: TGTGCCAGCAGTTTAATGGGACAGACCATGAACACTGAAGCTTTCTTT. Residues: CASSLMGQTMNTEAFF.

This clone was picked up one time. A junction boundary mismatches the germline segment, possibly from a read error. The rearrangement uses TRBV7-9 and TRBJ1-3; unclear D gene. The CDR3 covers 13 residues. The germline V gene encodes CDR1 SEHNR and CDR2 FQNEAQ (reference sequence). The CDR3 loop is CASSLGTGNTVYF. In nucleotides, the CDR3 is TGTGCCAGCAGCTTAGGGACTGGAAACACCGTATATTTT.

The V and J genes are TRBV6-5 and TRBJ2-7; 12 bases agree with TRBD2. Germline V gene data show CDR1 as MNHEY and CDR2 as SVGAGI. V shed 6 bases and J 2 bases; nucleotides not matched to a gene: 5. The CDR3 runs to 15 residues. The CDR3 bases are TGTGCCAGCAGCAAACTAGCGGGGGGAACCTACGAGCAGTACTTC. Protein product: CASSKLAGGTYEQYF.

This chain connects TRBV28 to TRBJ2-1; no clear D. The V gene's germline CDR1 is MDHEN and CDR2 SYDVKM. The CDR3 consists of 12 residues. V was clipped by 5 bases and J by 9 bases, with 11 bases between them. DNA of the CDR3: TGTGCCAGCAGTGGTCTTAAGCTTGAGCAGTTCTTC. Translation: CASSGLKLEQFF.

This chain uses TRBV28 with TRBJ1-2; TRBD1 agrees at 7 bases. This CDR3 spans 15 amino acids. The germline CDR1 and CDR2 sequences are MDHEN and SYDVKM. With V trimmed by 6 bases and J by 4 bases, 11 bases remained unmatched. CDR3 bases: TGTGCCAGCAGGCCGACAGGGCCCATGCTCTATGGCTACACCTTC. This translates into CASRPTGPMLYGYTF.

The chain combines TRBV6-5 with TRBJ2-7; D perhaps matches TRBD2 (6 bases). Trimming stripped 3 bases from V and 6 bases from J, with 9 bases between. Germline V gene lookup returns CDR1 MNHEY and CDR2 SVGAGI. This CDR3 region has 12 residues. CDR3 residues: CASSYLGGEQYF. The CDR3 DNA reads TGTGCCAGCAGTTATTTGGGAGGCGAGCAGTACTTC.

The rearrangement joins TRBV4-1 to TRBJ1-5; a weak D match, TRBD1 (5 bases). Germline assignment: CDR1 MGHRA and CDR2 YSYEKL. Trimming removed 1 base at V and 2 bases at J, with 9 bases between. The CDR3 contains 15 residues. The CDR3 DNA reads TGCGCCAGCAGCCAAGGCGACAGAGGCAATCAGCCCCAGCATTTT. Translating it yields CASSQGDRGNQPQHF.

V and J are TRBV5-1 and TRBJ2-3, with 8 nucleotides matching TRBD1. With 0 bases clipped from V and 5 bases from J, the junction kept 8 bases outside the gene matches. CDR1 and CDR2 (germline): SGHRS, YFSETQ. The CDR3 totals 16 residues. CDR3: CASSLAPQGAGDTQYF. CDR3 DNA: TGCGCCAGCAGCTTGGCCCCTCAGGGGGCGGGAGATACGCAGTATTTT.

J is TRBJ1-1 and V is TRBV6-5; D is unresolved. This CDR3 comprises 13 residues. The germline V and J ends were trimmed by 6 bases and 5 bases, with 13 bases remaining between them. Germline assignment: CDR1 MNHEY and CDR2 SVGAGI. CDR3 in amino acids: CASRTGDRTEAFF. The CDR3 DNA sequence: TGTGCCAGCAGGACGGGAGATAGAACTGAAGCTTTCTTT.